The 20 T cell receptor beta chains below were found in one sample sequenced in a study of T-cell reconstitution after alpha-beta-depleted transplantation in children. The TCRbeta library incorporated unique molecular identifiers. TCRdb itself ran the PCR reads through MiXCR, one entry per CDR3 protein. Of over 90,000 distinct CDR3 sequences detected, approximately 6% appear once; the ten largest clones hold approximately 6.6%. The material was PBMCs, mostly from graft donor cells, obtained 60 days after TCRalphabeta/CD19-depleted stem cell transplant. The receptors come from a female patient aged 2 to 10 who had a stem cell transplant for Fanconi anemia, so the T cells may come from the graft donor.

At least ten counts were recorded for this clonotype. The V and J genes are TRBV24-1 and TRBJ2-1; D unresolved. Looked up from germline, CDR1 is KGHDR and CDR2 is SFDVKD. Trimming stripped 1 base from V and 8 bases from J, with 11 bases between. The length of the CDR3 is 14 residues. The CDR3 is CATSDFMARDEQFF. The DNA for the CDR3 is TGTGCCACCAGTGATTTTATGGCCCGAGATGAGCAGTTCTTC.

This clonotype was seen at least ten times. The chain carries TRBV19 and TRBJ2-1; TRBD2 matches at 12 bases. The V and J ends lost 9 bases and 5 bases, in that order; junction bases with no gene match: 14. Germline CDR1 and CDR2: LNHDA and SQIVND (reference sequence). The CDR3 extends over 17 amino acids. The CDR3 nucleotides read TGTGCCAGCAAAAGGTGGACTAGCGGGGCCAAAAACAATGAGCAGTTCTTC. Encoded protein: CASKRWTSGAKNNEQFF.

This clonotype was observed a few times. The chain combines TRBV12-3 or TRBV12-4 with TRBJ1-1; 8 positions agree with TRBD1. This CDR3 is built from 13 residues. Germline trimming cut 8 bases from V and 1 base from J; bases unmatched to any gene: 3. Written as DNA, the CDR3 is TGTGCCAGCGGGGACAGGAGGAACACTGAAGCTTTCTTT. It specifies CASGDRRNTEAFF.

This clonotype was seen many times. The CDR3: CASSEGLGDSSGYTF. CDR3 sequence (DNA): TGTGCCAGCAGTGAAGGCTTAGGAGACTCTAGCGGCTACACCTTC. The chain carries TRBV6-1 and TRBJ1-2, with D unclear. CDR1 and CDR2 from the germline V gene are MNHNS and SASEGT. This CDR3 is 15 amino acids long. V lost 1 base and J lost 8, with 17 bases in between.

This clonotype appeared many times. The V call is TRBV24-1, the J call TRBJ1-2, with 7 bases lining up with TRBD1. J lost 4 bases, V lost 4 bases, and 8 bases had no gene match. This CDR3 contains 15 residues. Per germline, CDR1 KGHDR and CDR2 SFDVKD. This CDR3 is CATSDESTGIYGYTF. CDR3 coding DNA: TGTGCCACCAGTGACGAGTCGACAGGGATCTATGGCTACACCTTC.

There are many counts of this clonotype. CDR3 bases: TGCGCCAGCAGCTTCTCCCCGACGACAGGGGACAGCACAGATACGCAGTATTTT. Amino acids: CASSFSPTTGDSTDTQYF. The chain uses TRBV5-1 and TRBJ2-3, with 8 bases lining up with TRBD1. Looked up from germline, CDR1 is SGHRS and CDR2 is YFSETQ. The J segment lost 0 bases and the V segment lost 2 bases, leaving 11 bases of the junction unmatched. This CDR3 comprises 18 residues.

The V call is TRBV20-1, the J call TRBJ2-7; D call uncertain. The V and J ends lost 3 bases and 6 bases respectively, with 24 bases between them. This CDR3 contains 16 residues. The germline V gene has CDR1 DFQATT and CDR2 SNEGSKA (reference sequence). CDR3 in DNA: TGCAGTGCTAGTAGTGGCGTTCAGCCCCGACGAGGCGAGCAGTACTTC. Translation: CSASSGVQPRRGEQYF.

The rearrangement links TRBV20-1 to TRBJ2-1, with 11 positions matching TRBD2. V gave up 1 base and J gave up 3 bases; unmatched junction bases: 2. This CDR3 contains 15 residues. In germline, CDR1 is DFQATT, CDR2 SNEGSKA (reference sequence). The CDR3 here is CSARGLAGHYNEQFF. CDR3 sequence (DNA): TGCAGTGCTAGAGGACTAGCGGGGCACTACAATGAGCAGTTCTTC.

In its sample, this clonotype was seen many times. This rearrangement joins TRBV2 to TRBJ2-2; D remains unclear. Trimming took off 3 bases at V and 0 bases at J, with 5 bases between the two ends. The CDR3 covers 14 residues. CDR1 is SNHLY, CDR2 FYNNEI, per germline. CDR3 nucleotides: TGTGCCAGCAGTGAGCCTACGAACACCGGGGAGCTGTTTTTT. Its translation is CASSEPTNTGELFF.

This clonotype was seen many times. The chain has TRBV29-1 and TRBJ2-7; TRBD2 aligns across 9 bases. V was clipped by 4 bases and J by 4 bases; unmatched bases: 2. The CDR3 runs 12 residues. Germline V gene data show CDR1 as SQVTM and CDR2 as ANQGSEA. CDR3 residues: CSVVLAGYEQYF. DNA for the CDR3: TGCAGCGTTGTGCTAGCGGGGTACGAGCAGTACTTC.

The sample holds many counts of this clonotype. The CDR3 region has the DNA TGCGCCAGCTTAGCGGGGTGGCGGCAGTACTTC. Translated, it gives CASLAGWRQYF. This chain uses TRBV5-1 with TRBJ2-7; 8 bases agree with TRBD2. Germline V lookup: CDR1 SGHRS, CDR2 YFSETQ. J gave up 9 bases and V 7 bases, and 6 bases lay outside the gene matches. The CDR3 consists of 11 residues.

This clonotype was observed at least ten times. V usage is TRBV13 and J usage is TRBJ2-3, with D uncertain. V lost 4 bases to trimming and J lost 7 bases, with 9 bases between them. The CDR3 consists of 12 residues. CDR1 PRHDT and CDR2 FYEKMQ come from the germline V gene (reference sequence). The CDR3, as DNA: TGTGCCAGCAGCTCTAGTGAAAATACGCAGTATTTT. Translation: CASSSSENTQYF.

This clonotype was observed at least ten times. This chain links TRBV20-1 with TRBJ2-1, with 7 bases aligning to TRBD2. Germline V gene sequence: CDR1 DFQATT, CDR2 SNEGSKA (reference sequence). Trimming cost V 0 bases and J 3 bases; bases outside gene matches: 11. The CDR3 runs to 17 residues. The CDR3 DNA sequence: TGCAGTGCTAGAGATTTGTTGACTAGCAGATTCTACAATGAGCAGTTCTTC. Translating gives CSARDLLTSRFYNEQFF.

This clonotype was seen ten or more times. This chain uses TRBV29-1 with TRBJ2-1, with 12 bases that match TRBD2. Unmatched junction bases numbered 16, after V lost 7 bases and J lost 0 bases. This CDR3 spans 19 amino acids. Per germline, CDR1 SQVTM and CDR2 ANQGSEA. In nucleotides, the CDR3 is TGCAGCGCCGAACAACCGGGACTAGCGGGTTTGAGCTCCTACAATGAGCAGTTCTTC. As protein: CSAEQPGLAGLSSYNEQFF.

This clonotype was seen repeatedly, ten times or more. CDR3 sequence (DNA): TGCAGTGCTATTGGGGGCGGGGAAGAGACCCAGTACTTC. Encoded protein: CSAIGGGEETQYF. The rearrangement uses TRBV20-1 and TRBJ2-5; D possibly matches TRBD1 or TRBD2 (6 bases each). The CDR3 has 13 amino acids. Per germline, CDR1 DFQATT and CDR2 SNEGSKA (reference sequence). V gave up 4 bases and J gave up 3 bases, with 12 bases separating them.

The V and J genes are TRBV12-3 or TRBV12-4 and TRBJ1-2; 7 bases map to TRBD1. This CDR3 region has 13 residues. Germline trimming cut 5 bases from V and 4 bases from J; bases unmatched to any gene: 4. The CDR3 coding sequence is TGTGCCAGCAGTGGGGACAGCGCCTATGGCTACACCTTC. Amino acids: CASSGDSAYGYTF.

This clonotype was detected ten times or more. The V call is TRBV20-1, the J call TRBJ1-1; D uncertain. CDR3 length: 13 residues. Germline V gene lookup returns CDR1 DFQATT and CDR2 SNEGSKA (reference sequence). The germline V and J ends were trimmed by 5 bases and 0 bases, with 10 bases remaining between them. The CDR3 sequence: CSAPRTVNTEAFF. CDR3 nucleotide sequence: TGCAGTGCTCCTCGGACGGTGAACACTGAAGCTTTCTTT.

Ten or more counts support this clonotype. This chain connects TRBV18 to TRBJ2-1; 7 nucleotides agree with TRBD2. V shed 3 bases, J shed 4 bases, and the junction held 6 bases outside the gene matches. Germline lookup yields CDR1 KGHSH and CDR2 LQKENI. The CDR3 spans 15 residues. CDR3: CASSPTSPKYNEQFF. Here the CDR3 DNA reads TGTGCCAGCTCACCGACTAGCCCGAAGTACAATGAGCAGTTCTTC.

This clonotype was recorded many times. One junction end disagrees with the germline gene, perhaps due to a read error. V usage is TRBV29-1 and J usage is TRBJ1-2; D gene uncertain. Per the germline V gene, CDR1 is SQVTM and CDR2 is ANQGSEA. CDR3 length: 13 amino acids. The CDR3 DNA reads as TGCACCGTTAGGAAGGTATACAACTATGGCTACACCTTC. Encoded protein: CTVRKVYNYGYTF.

This clonotype was counted many times. The rearrangement uses TRBV18 and TRBJ1-3; no clear D gene. V lost 0 bases, J lost 2 bases, and 5 bases lay in between. The germline CDR1 and CDR2 sequences are KGHSH and LQKENI. This CDR3 is built from 14 residues. The CDR3 DNA reads TGTGCCAGCTCACCACCGGGCCCTGGAAACACCATATATTTT. Its protein is CASSPPGPGNTIYF.